Following are 25 T cell receptor beta chains from one sample sequenced in a study of spatial heterogeneity in lung cancer. As for time point: sample taken at primary tumor resection. Each CDR3 protein is one row after TCRdb ran MiXCR on the 5' RACE reads. The sample yields 1,500 to 2,000 distinct CDR3 sequences, over 10% seen once. The sequenced sample was normal lung tissue next to the tumor, obtained at surgery. The origin of the receptors is a male donor with early-stage non-small cell lung cancer.

This clonotype was seen only a few times. This sequence joins TRBV20-1 and TRBJ2-5; D gene ambiguous. CDR1 and CDR2 from the germline V gene are DFQATT and SNEGSKA (reference sequence). V dropped 1 base and J dropped 3 bases, with 9 bases sitting between them. The CDR3 runs to 13 residues. CDR3 sequence reads: CSARGDEKETQYF. DNA of the CDR3: TGCAGTGCTAGAGGGGATGAAAAAGAGACCCAGTACTTC.

This clonotype was recorded a few times. A much larger clone differs from this one at a single base, so this may be a read error. CDR3 nucleotide sequence: TGCAGTGCTCGTGGGACTAGCGGTTACAATGAGCAGTTCTTC. Translated: CSARGTSGYNEQFF. The chain uses TRBV20-1 and TRBJ2-1; 11 bases match TRBD2. The length of the CDR3 is 14 residues. Per the germline V gene, CDR1 is DFQATT and CDR2 is SNEGSKA (reference sequence). With V trimmed by 5 bases and J by 4 bases, 4 bases remained unmatched.

This clonotype rates as large. J is TRBJ2-3 and V is TRBV28, with 10 nucleotides matching TRBD1. The CDR3 is 17 amino acids. CDR1 is MDHEN and CDR2 is SYDVKM in the germline V gene. V trimming: 2 bases; J trimming: 3 bases; junction bases outside the gene matches: 8. CDR3 nucleotides: TGTGCCAGCAGTTTACCCACCGGGACAGGGGCAACAGATACGCAGTATTTT. Its translation: CASSLPTGTGATDTQYF.

By share, this clonotype counts as large (0.1 to 1%). The chain is built from TRBV19 and TRBJ2-3; 8 positions agree with TRBD1. This CDR3 comprises 16 residues. Losses at the gene ends were 2 bases for V and 0 bases for J; bases not matched to a gene: 4. Germline values: CDR1 LNHDA, CDR2 SQIVND (reference sequence). The CDR3 DNA is TGTGCCAGTAGTATAAGGCGGACAGGGAGCACAGATACGCAGTATTTT. It yields the protein CASSIRRTGSTDTQYF.

To note about this clonotype: Sequence at one end of the junction differs from germline and may be a read error. The chain employs TRBV7-2 and TRBJ2-2; TRBD2 agrees at 7 bases. Germline lookup yields CDR1 SGHTA and CDR2 FQGNSA. This CDR3 has 14 residues. The CDR3 DNA reads as TGTGCCAGCAGATTAGCGGGTTTCACCGGGGAGCTGTTTTTT. Translating gives CASRLAGFTGELFF.

This clonotype was recorded a few times. The chain has TRBV4-2 and TRBJ2-1, with a weak D call TRBD2 (5 bases). This CDR3 is built from 15 residues. Germline loops: CDR1 LGHNA, CDR2 YNFKEQ. V was cut by 0 bases and J by 5 bases, with 11 bases left in between. CDR3 coding DNA: TGTGCCAGCAGCCAAGAGGCTAGCAGTAACAATGAGCAGTTCTTC. This sequence encodes CASSQEASSNNEQFF.

This chain connects TRBV9 to TRBJ2-7; D is undetermined. The CDR3 is 16 residues long. Germline V gene data show CDR1 as SGDLS and CDR2 as YYNGEE. The V and J ends lost 3 bases and 0 bases respectively, with 16 bases between them. The CDR3 DNA reads TGTGCCAGCAGCGCCTCCGGCTTGCCCAACTCCTACGAGCAGTACTTC. Its translation: CASSASGLPNSYEQYF.

In its sample, this clonotype ranks as large. The chain employs TRBV6-6 and TRBJ1-1; no reliable D call. Germline V gene lookup returns CDR1 MNHNY and CDR2 SVGAGI (reference sequence). The length of the CDR3 is 13 residues. V dropped 6 bases and J dropped 1 base, with 9 bases sitting between them. In DNA, the CDR3 is TGTGCCAGCAGCCCTCAGTGGAACACTGAAGCTTTCTTT. This codes for CASSPQWNTEAFF.

This clonotype was counted ten times or more. This sequence joins TRBV7-8 and TRBJ2-7; D might be TRBD1 or TRBD2, each matching 5 bases. The CDR3 extends over 13 amino acids. The germline V gene has CDR1 SGHVS and CDR2 FQNEAQ. The V gene lost 8 bases and the J gene lost 4 bases, with 15 bases spanning the gap. CDR3 sequence (DNA): TGTGCCAGCGGGCGAGGGGTCGAATACGAGCAGTACTTC. It translates to CASGRGVEYEQYF.

Many counts were recorded for this clonotype. The gene calls are TRBV27 and TRBJ2-1; D uncertain. Germline lookup yields CDR1 MNHEY and CDR2 SMNVEV (reference sequence). The CDR3 contains 14 residues. The V end lost 2 bases, the J end lost 8 bases, and 13 bases lay between the germline ends. CDR3 in amino acids: CASSLDPGAYEQFF. In nucleotides, the CDR3 is TGTGCCAGCAGTTTAGATCCGGGTGCGTATGAGCAGTTCTTC.

The chain uses TRBV5-1 and TRBJ1-1; D gene unclear. CDR1 and CDR2 (germline): SGHRS, YFSETQ. The V gene lost 1 base and the J gene lost 3 bases, with 10 bases spanning the gap. CDR3 length: 14 residues. CDR3 amino acids: CASSLPGHYTEAFF. The CDR3 nucleotides are TGCGCCAGCAGCTTGCCGGGTCACTACACTGAAGCTTTCTTT.

This clonotype is medium-sized by share. This chain connects TRBV11-3 to TRBJ2-1; 11 nucleotides agree with TRBD2. The CDR3 is 16 residues long. The germline gives CDR1 SGHNT, CDR2 YENEEA. The ends lost 4 bases at V and 1 base at J; junction bases unmatched: 3. The CDR3 reads CASSSRTSGSYNEQFF. CDR3 nucleotides: TGTGCCAGCAGCTCCCGGACTAGCGGGTCCTACAATGAGCAGTTCTTC.

Within the sample, this clonotype is medium-sized (0.01 to 0.1%). The chain joins TRBV29-1 to TRBJ1-1, with no clear D. The V gene lost 7 bases and the J gene lost 1 base, with 10 bases spanning the gap. Germline CDR1 SQVTM, CDR2 ANQGSEA. The CDR3 spans 12 residues. The DNA for the CDR3 is TGCAGCGCCCTAATACAGAACACTGAAGCTTTCTTT. This gives the protein CSALIQNTEAFF.

By frequency in the sample, this clonotype is large (0.1 to 1%). The J gene is TRBJ2-3, the V gene TRBV7-8; 12 bases fit TRBD2. The J segment lost 0 bases and the V segment lost 6 bases, leaving 10 bases of the junction unmatched. In germline, CDR1 is SGHVS, CDR2 FQNEAQ. The CDR3 contains 18 residues. The CDR3 coding sequence is TGTGCCAGCAGTGGACTAGCGGGGATTGGGCCTAGCACAGATACGCAGTATTTT. Encoded protein: CASSGLAGIGPSTDTQYF.

By its share, this clonotype is medium-sized (0.01 to 0.1%). CDR3 protein: CASSLGLFTDTQYF. The CDR3 DNA sequence: TGCGCCAGCAGCTTGGGTCTGTTCACAGATACGCAGTATTTT. This rearrangement joins TRBV5-1 to TRBJ2-3, with D uncertain. Trimming stripped 0 bases from V and 2 bases from J, with 7 bases between. CDR3 length: 14 amino acids. The germline V gene encodes CDR1 SGHRS and CDR2 YFSETQ.

Judged by abundance, this clonotype is medium-sized (0.01 to 0.1%). V is TRBV7-9 and J is TRBJ2-2; D is possibly TRBD1 or TRBD2 (5 bases each). The CDR3 runs 13 residues. The V and J ends lost 11 bases and 5 bases respectively, with 15 bases between them. Germline V lookup: CDR1 SEHNR, CDR2 FQNEAQ (reference sequence). The CDR3 reads CASWEGETGELFF. The CDR3 DNA reads TGTGCCTCCTGGGAAGGGGAGACCGGGGAGCTGTTTTTT.

In this sample, this clonotype is medium-sized. The V and J genes are TRBV29-1 and TRBJ1-2; D is possibly TRBD1 (5 bases). V shed 5 bases and J shed 6 bases, with 10 bases lying between them. This CDR3 spans 11 amino acids. Germline loops: CDR1 SQVTM, CDR2 ANQGSEA. The CDR3: CSVRDGDGYTF. The CDR3 DNA sequence: TGCAGCGTTAGGGACGGAGATGGCTACACCTTC.

The V and J genes are TRBV19 and TRBJ2-1, with TRBD2 matching 9 bases. The CDR3 is 15 residues long. J lost 1 base, V lost 5 bases, and 3 bases had no gene match. Germline V gene sequence: CDR1 LNHDA, CDR2 SQIVND (reference sequence). Written as DNA, the CDR3 is TGTGCCAGTAGTTGGACTAGCGAGTCCTACAATGAGCAGTTCTTC. This encodes CASSWTSESYNEQFF.

This clonotype was detected only a few times. V gene TRBV28 combines with J gene TRBJ1-5, with no clear D. Germline assignment: CDR1 MDHEN and CDR2 SYDVKM. The CDR3 runs to 14 residues. V dropped 2 bases and J dropped 3 bases, with 8 bases sitting between them. Here the CDR3 DNA reads TGTGCCAGCAGTTTAGGAGGAACCAATCAGCCCCAGCATTTT. Translation gives CASSLGGTNQPQHF.

In this sample, this clonotype turned up a few times. V usage is TRBV10-3 and J usage is TRBJ2-3, with TRBD1 as a possible D gene (6 bases). The CDR3 has 13 residues. The V and J ends lost 5 bases and 6 bases respectively, with 12 bases between them. Germline CDR1 ENHRY, CDR2 SYGVKD. The CDR3 nucleotides read TGTGCCATCAGTCTCTACCAGGGGGATACGCAGTATTTT. Translating gives CAISLYQGDTQYF.

This clonotype is medium-sized by share. This CDR3 reads CASSLTSNVLTF. The CDR3 DNA sequence: TGTGCCAGCAGCTTAACCTCCAACGTCCTGACTTTC. This sequence joins TRBV7-3 and TRBJ2-6, with no clear D. The germline V gene encodes CDR1 SGHTA and CDR2 FQGTGA. The length of the CDR3 is 12 residues. The V gene lost 0 bases and the J gene lost 8 bases, with 2 bases spanning the gap.

The chain employs TRBV5-6 and TRBJ2-3, with 7 bases matching TRBD2. CDR3 length equals 16 residues. CDR1 and CDR2 (germline): SGHDT, YYEEEE. The V gene end was trimmed by 2 bases and the J gene end by 1 base; junction bases not matched to a gene: 7. CDR3 sequence: CASSFLSGVGTDTQYF. CDR3 DNA: TGTGCCAGCAGCTTTTTGAGCGGGGTCGGCACAGATACGCAGTATTTT.

Sample share makes this clonotype medium-sized. The rearrangement links TRBV6-5 to TRBJ2-1; 12 positions agree with TRBD2. The CDR3 is 16 residues long. V trimming: 5 bases; J trimming: 5 bases; junction bases outside the gene matches: 7. Germline CDR1 is MNHEY and CDR2 is SVGAGI. The CDR3, as DNA: TGTGCCAGCAGTCTTCTAGCGGGAGGGCGGAACAATGAGCAGTTCTTC. Translated, it gives CASSLLAGGRNNEQFF.

This clonotype appeared many times. A much larger clone is a single base away; this may be a read error. The V call is TRBV11-2, the J call TRBJ2-2; D is unresolved. The length of the CDR3 is 15 residues. V dropped 0 bases and J dropped 4 bases, with 9 bases sitting between them. Germline CDR1 and CDR2: SGHAT and FQNNGV. In DNA form, the CDR3 reads TGTGCCAGCAGCTTAGACGCAGTCGCCACCGGGGAGCTGTTTTTT. Protein product: CASSLDAVATGELFF.

This clonotype is medium-sized (0.01 to 0.1%) in the sample. CDR3 amino acids: CAISESGIQETQYF. The CDR3 DNA reads TGTGCCATCAGTGAGTCGGGGATCCAAGAGACCCAGTACTTC. The J gene is TRBJ2-5, the V gene TRBV10-3; D gene uncertain. Trimming left V 0 bases short and J 1 base short, with 6 bases between. This CDR3 has 14 residues. Germline loops: CDR1 ENHRY, CDR2 SYGVKD.